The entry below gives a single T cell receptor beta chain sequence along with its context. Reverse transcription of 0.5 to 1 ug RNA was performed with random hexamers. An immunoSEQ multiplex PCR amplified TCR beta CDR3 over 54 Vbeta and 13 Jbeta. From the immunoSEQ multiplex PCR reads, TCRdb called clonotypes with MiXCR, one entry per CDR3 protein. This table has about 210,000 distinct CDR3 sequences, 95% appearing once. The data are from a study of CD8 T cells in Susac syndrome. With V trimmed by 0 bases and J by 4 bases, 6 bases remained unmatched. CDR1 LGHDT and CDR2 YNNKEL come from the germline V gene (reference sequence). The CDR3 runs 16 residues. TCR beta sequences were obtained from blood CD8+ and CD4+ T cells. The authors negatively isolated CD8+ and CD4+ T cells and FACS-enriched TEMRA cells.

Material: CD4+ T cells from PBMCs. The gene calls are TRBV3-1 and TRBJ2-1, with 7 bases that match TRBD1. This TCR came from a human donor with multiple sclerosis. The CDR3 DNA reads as TGTGCCAGCAGCCAAGATGGGGGACAGCGATACAATGAGCAGTTCTTC. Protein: CASSQDGGQRYNEQFF.